This TCR beta chain appears in the sequencing data of a study of T-cell memory formation after mild COVID-19. Study-wide points: Contracting CD8+ clones were enriched in EMRA, CD4+ mainly in CM and EM. The authors did not confirm SARS-CoV-2 specificity of second-wave clones peaking day 37.

TCRalpha and TCRbeta libraries used 5'RACE with constant-segment primers and UMIs. TCRdb called the 5' RACE reads again in MiXCR, with one record for every CDR3 protein. The repertoire holds roughly 350,000 distinct CDR3 sequences, with roughly 21% as singletons. This clonotype has only a few counts. Its antigen is undetermined. With 2 bases removed from V and 4 bases from J, the gap between germline ends came to 11 bases. The CDR3 is made up of 14 amino acids. Germline V lookup: CDR1 SGHDN, CDR2 FVKESK. This sequence joins TRBV14 and TRBJ1-2; TRBD1 is a possible D gene (6 bases). This TCR was sampled from an adult woman who had mild COVID-19 (a few samples of this study predate the infection). Cell type and time point are not known. The source material was PBMCs or a T cell subset sorted from them (not recorded which). The CDR3 DNA sequence: TGTGCCAGCAGCCAACAGGGACACCTCTATGGCTACACCTTC. The encoded protein is CASSQQGHLYGYTF.